The 7 T cell receptor beta chains reported below all come from one sample, sequenced in a study of blood T cell repertoires in COVID-19. TCRdb's table, derived via immunoSEQ multiplex PCR, lists solely in-frame clones and lacks some. The sample consists of about 210,000 clones, roughly 86% of them appearing once. Sequencing used peripheral blood. The receptors shown here come from a woman aged 40 to 49 with acute or convalescent COVID-19.

The V gene is TRBV10-2, the J gene TRBJ1-5, with D perhaps TRBD1 (5 bases). The ends were cut back, 6 bases at V and 1 base at J, with 31 bases in the middle. This CDR3 has 21 amino acids. Per germline, CDR1 WSHSY and CDR2 SAAADI. The CDR3 sequence: CASSNKPGRVVGGLSNQPQHF. The CDR3 DNA reads TGCGCCAGCAGCAACAAGCCGGGCCGAGTAGTGGGGGGACTGAGCAATCAGCCCCAGCATTTT.

This chain joins TRBV11-2 and TRBJ2-3, with 10 bases matching TRBD2. The germline V gene encodes CDR1 SGHAT and CDR2 FQNNGV. This CDR3 is 16 amino acids long. V trimming: 3 bases; J trimming: 4 bases; junction bases outside the gene matches: 7. This CDR3 is CASSLRTSGGADTQYF. CDR3 sequence (DNA): TGTGCCAGCAGCTTGAGGACTAGCGGTGGGGCAGATACGCAGTATTTT.

This chain links TRBV5-5 with TRBJ1-5; D gene uncertain. Germline V lookup: CDR1 SGHKS, CDR2 YYEKEE (reference sequence). The germline V and J ends were trimmed by 1 base and 1 base, with 9 bases remaining between them. This CDR3 comprises 15 residues. CDR3 DNA sequence: TGTGCCAGCAGCTTGTACATCTCGAGCAATCAGCCCCAGCATTTT. Its protein is CASSLYISSNQPQHF.

The chain links TRBV6-5 to TRBJ2-1; 8 bases agree with TRBD2. Germline V gives CDR1 MNHEY, CDR2 SVGAGI. This CDR3 is built from 14 residues. The V segment lost 6 bases and the J segment 7 bases; nucleotides outside the gene matches: 8. CDR3 coding DNA: TGTGCCAGCAGGAAAGGGACTAGTCCAAATGAGCAGTTCTTC. Its translation: CASRKGTSPNEQFF.

This clone was detected a few times. The rearrangement uses TRBV11-2 and TRBJ1-3, with D unresolved. V was pared by 1 base and J by 0 bases, with 7 bases between. Germline loops: CDR1 SGHAT, CDR2 FQNNGV. The CDR3 spans 15 residues. As DNA, the CDR3 is TGTGCCAGCAGCTTAGGAACCAGCTCTGGAAACACCATATATTTT. Residues: CASSLGTSSGNTIYF.

Only one count was recorded for this clone. The chain employs TRBV25-1 and TRBJ2-7; tentative D call: TRBD1 (5 bases). Per germline, CDR1 MGHDK and CDR2 SYGVNS. Trimming took off 5 bases at V and 4 bases at J, with 12 bases between the two ends. The CDR3 is 13 residues long. In nucleotides, the CDR3 is TGTGCCAGCAGTTGGGGAAGGGGTTACGAGCAGTACTTC. This codes for CASSWGRGYEQYF.

The chain couples TRBV9 to TRBJ2-1; 8 bases match TRBD2. With 1 base clipped from V and 9 bases from J, the junction kept 12 bases outside the gene matches. The CDR3 is 16 amino acids. CDR1 is SGDLS, CDR2 YYNGEE, per germline. CDR3 protein: CASSVPIGRGGGEQFF. CDR3 nucleotide sequence: TGTGCCAGCAGCGTACCGATCGGGAGGGGCGGGGGTGAGCAGTTCTTC.